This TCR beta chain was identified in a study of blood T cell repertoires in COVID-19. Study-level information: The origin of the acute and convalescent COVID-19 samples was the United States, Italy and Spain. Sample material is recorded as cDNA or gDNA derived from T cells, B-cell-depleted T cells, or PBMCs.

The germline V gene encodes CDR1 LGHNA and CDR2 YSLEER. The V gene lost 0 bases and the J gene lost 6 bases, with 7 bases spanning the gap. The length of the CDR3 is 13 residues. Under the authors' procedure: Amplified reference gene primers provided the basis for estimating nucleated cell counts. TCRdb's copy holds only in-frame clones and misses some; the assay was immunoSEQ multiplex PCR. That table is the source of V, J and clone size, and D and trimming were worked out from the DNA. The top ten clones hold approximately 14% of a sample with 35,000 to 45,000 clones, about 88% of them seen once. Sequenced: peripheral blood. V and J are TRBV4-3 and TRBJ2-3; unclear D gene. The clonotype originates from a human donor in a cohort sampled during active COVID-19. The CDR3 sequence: CASSQDRRDTQYF. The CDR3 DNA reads TGCGCCAGCAGCCAAGATAGGCGGGATACGCAGTATTTT.